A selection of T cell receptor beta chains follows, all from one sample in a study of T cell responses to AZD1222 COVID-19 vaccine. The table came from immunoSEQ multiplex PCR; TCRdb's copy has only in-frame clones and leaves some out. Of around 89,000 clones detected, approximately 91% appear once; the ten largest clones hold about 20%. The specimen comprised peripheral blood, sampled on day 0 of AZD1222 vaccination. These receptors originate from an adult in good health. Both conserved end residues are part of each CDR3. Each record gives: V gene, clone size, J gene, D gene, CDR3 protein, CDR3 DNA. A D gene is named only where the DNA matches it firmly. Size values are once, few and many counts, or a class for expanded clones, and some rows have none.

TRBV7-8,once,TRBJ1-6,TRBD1,CASSSQGGSYNSPLHF,TGTGCCAGCAGCTCACAGGGGGGATCCTATAATTCACCCCTCCACTTT
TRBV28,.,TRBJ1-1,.,CASSRGRDTEAFF,TGTGCCAGCAGCCGGGGCAGGGACACTGAAGCTTTCTTT
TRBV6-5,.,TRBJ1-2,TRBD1,CASRGRQGMSYGYTF,TGTGCCAGCAGGGGAAGACAGGGAATGAGCTATGGCTACACCTTC
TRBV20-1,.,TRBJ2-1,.,CSASAPLGTNNNEQFF,TGCAGTGCTAGTGCCCCTCTCGGGACGAACAACAATGAGCAGTTCTTC
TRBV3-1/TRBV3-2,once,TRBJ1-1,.,CASSQYLRGTEAFF,TGTGCCAGCAGCCAATACCTTCGGGGCACTGAAGCTTTCTTT
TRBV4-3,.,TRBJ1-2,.,CASSQDKRGNYGYTF,TGCGCCAGCAGCCAAGATAAAAGGGGGAACTATGGCTACACCTTC
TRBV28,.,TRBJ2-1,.,CASRKRTSSYNEQFF,TGTGCCAGCAGGAAAAGGACCAGCTCCTACAATGAGCAGTTCTTC
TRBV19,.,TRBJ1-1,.,CASSIGTLNTEAFF,TGTGCCAGTAGTATAGGGACCCTGAACACTGAAGCTTTCTTT
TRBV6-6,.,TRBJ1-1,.,CASSYNFQRNTEAFF,TGTGCCAGCAGTTATAATTTCCAGAGAAACACTGAAGCTTTCTTT
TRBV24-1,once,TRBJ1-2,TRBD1,CATSDFRGTDAQPGYGYTF,TGTGCCACCAGTGATTTTAGAGGGACAGACGCCCAGCCTGGGTATGGCTACACCTTC
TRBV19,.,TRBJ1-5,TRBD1,CAGSDRGDYQPQHF,TGTGCCGGATCGGACAGGGGCGACTATCAGCCCCAGCATTTT
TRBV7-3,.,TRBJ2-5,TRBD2,CASSLRGEGTQYF,TGTGCCAGCAGCTTAAGAGGGGAGGGGACCCAGTACTTC
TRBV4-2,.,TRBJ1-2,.,CASSQDFGSYGYTF,TGTGCCAGCAGCCAAGATTTCGGGTCATATGGCTACACCTTC
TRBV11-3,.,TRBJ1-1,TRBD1,CASSSRGGTENTEAFF,TGTGCCAGCAGCTCACGAGGGGGGACAGAGAACACTGAAGCTTTCTTT
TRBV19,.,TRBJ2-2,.,CASSISRAGELFF,TGTGCCAGTAGTATATCAAGGGCCGGGGAGCTGTTTTTT
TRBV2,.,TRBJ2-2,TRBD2,CASKNSGGFTGELFF,TGTGCCAGCAAGAATAGCGGGGGGTTCACCGGGGAGCTGTTTTTT
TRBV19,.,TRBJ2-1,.,CASSTRERPYSEQFF,TGTGCCAGTAGTACCCGCGAGCGACCCTATAGTGAGCAGTTCTTC
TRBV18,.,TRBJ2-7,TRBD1,CASSPPTGAGEQYF,TGTGCCAGCTCACCGCCGACAGGGGCGGGGGAGCAGTACTTC
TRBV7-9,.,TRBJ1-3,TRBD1,CASSFWTGAGNTIYF,TGTGCCAGCAGCTTTTGGACAGGGGCTGGAAACACCATATATTTT
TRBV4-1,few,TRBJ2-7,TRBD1,CASSQGQGSYEQYF,TGCGCCAGCAGCCAAGGACAGGGATCCTACGAGCAGTACTTC
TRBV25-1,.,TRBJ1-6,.,CASSEIGDVHNSPLHF,TGTGCCAGCAGTGAAATCGGGGACGTACATAATTCACCCCTCCACTTT
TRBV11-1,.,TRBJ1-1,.,CASSLNEGYGAFF,TGTGCCAGCAGCTTAAATGAGGGATACGGAGCTTTCTTT
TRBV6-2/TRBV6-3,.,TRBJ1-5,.,CASSYNVGAESQPQHF,TGTGCCAGCAGTTATAACGTGGGGGCTGAGTCGCAGCCCCAGCATTTT
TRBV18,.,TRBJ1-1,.,CASSPRQGRGKAFF,TGTGCCAGCTCACCACGGCAGGGAAGAGGTAAAGCTTTCTTT
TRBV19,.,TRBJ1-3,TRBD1,CASRRDRSSGNTIYF,TGTGCCAGTAGGAGGGACAGGAGCTCTGGAAACACCATATATTTT
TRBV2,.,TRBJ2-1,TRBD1,CASTPGRQGFSYNEQFF,TGTGCCAGCACCCCTGGGCGACAGGGTTTCTCCTACAATGAGCAGTTCTTC
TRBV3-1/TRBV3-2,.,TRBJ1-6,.,CASSQDGGNSPLHF,TGTGCCAGCAGCCAAGATGGGGGGAATTCACCCCTCCACTTT
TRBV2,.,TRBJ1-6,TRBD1,CASRTGGPSSYNSPLHF,TGTGCCAGCAGAACAGGGGGCCCAAGCTCCTATAATTCACCCCTCCACTTT
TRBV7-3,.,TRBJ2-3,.,CASSSLRGLDTQYF,TGTGCCAGCAGTTCTCTACGAGGGTTAGATACGCAGTATTTT
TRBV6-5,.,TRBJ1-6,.,CASSQPGTSNSPLHF,TGTGCCAGCAGCCAGCCAGGGACGAGTAATTCACCCCTCCACTTT
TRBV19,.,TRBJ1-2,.,CASRTGYRLSGYTF,TGTGCCAGTAGAACAGGGTATAGGCTCTCGGGCTACACCTTC
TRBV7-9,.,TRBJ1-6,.,CASSSTSPLHF,TGTGCCAGCAGCTCTACATCACCCCTCCACTTT
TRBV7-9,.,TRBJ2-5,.,CASHGLLGTQYF,TGTGCCAGCCACGGACTCCTCGGGACCCAGTACTTC
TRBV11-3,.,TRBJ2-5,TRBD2,CASSPRTSGGIQETQYF,TGTGCCAGCAGCCCAAGGACTAGCGGGGGGATACAAGAGACCCAGTACTTC
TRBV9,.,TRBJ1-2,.,CASGDYGYTF,TGTGCCAGCGGCGACTATGGCTACACCTTC
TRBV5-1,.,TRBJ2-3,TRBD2,CASSSLAGGDTDTQYF,TGCGCCAGCAGCTCCTTAGCGGGGGGAGACACAGATACGCAGTATTTT
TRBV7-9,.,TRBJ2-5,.,CASSFPRLPSQETQYF,TGTGCCAGCAGCTTCCCCAGACTACCGTCACAGGAGACCCAGTACTTC
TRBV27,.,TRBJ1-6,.,CASSLSVGAPNSPLHF,TGTGCCAGCAGTTTATCGGTGGGCGCGCCCAATTCACCCCTCCACTTT
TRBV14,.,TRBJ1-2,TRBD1,CASSPPGTGPRVYGYTF,TGTGCCAGCAGCCCGCCCGGGACAGGGCCGAGGGTCTATGGCTACACCTTC
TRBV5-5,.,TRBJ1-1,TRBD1,CASSWGGLGQGNTEAFF,TGTGCCAGCAGCTGGGGGGGTCTCGGACAGGGAAACACTGAAGCTTTCTTT
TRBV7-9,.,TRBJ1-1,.,CASSLRGMNTEAFF,TGTGCCAGCAGCCTAAGAGGCATGAACACTGAAGCTTTCTTT
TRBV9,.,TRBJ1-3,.,CASSSERAAGNTIYF,TGTGCCAGCAGCTCCGAGAGGGCGGCTGGAAACACCATATATTTT
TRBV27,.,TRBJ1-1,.,CASSLNGGRNTEAFF,TGTGCCAGCAGTTTAAACGGGGGGCGGAACACTGAAGCTTTCTTT
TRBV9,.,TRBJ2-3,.,CASSVGPGASTDTQYF,TGTGCCAGCAGCGTAGGACCAGGGGCGAGCACAGATACGCAGTATTTT
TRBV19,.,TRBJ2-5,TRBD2,CASSTTGGAETQYF,TGTGCCAGTAGTACTACGGGGGGGGCGGAGACCCAGTACTTC
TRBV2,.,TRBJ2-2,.,CASSEQGMNTGELFF,TGTGCCAGCAGTGAACAGGGCATGAACACCGGGGAGCTGTTTTTT
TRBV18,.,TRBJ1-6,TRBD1,CASSPPGTGYSPLHF,TGTGCCAGCTCACCACCCGGGACAGGGTATTCACCCCTCCACTTT
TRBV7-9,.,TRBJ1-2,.,CASSLGQGYGYTF,TGTGCCAGCAGCTTAGGCCAGGGCTATGGCTACACCTTC
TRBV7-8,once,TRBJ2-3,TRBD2,CASSLLAGGADTQYF,TGTGCCAGCAGCTTACTAGCGGGAGGTGCAGATACGCAGTATTTT